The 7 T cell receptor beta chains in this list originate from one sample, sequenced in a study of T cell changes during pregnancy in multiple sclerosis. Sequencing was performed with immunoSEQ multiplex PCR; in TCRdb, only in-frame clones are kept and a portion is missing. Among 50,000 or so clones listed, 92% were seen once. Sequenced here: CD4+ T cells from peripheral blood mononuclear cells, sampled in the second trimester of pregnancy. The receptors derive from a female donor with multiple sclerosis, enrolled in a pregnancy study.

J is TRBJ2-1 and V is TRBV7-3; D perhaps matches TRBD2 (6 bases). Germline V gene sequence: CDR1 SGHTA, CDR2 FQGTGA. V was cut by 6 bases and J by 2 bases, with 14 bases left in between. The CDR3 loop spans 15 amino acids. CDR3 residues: CASSNEGLTYNEQFF. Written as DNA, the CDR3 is TGTGCCAGCAGTAACGAGGGACTTACCTACAATGAGCAGTTCTTC.

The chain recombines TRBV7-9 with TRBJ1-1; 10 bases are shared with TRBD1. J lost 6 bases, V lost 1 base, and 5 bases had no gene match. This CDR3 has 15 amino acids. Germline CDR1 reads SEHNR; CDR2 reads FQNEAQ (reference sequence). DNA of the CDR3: TGTGCCAGCAGCTTAGTAGGTGGGACAGGGGCTGAAGCTTTCTTT. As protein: CASSLVGGTGAEAFF. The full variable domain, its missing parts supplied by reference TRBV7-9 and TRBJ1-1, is DTGVSQNPRHKITKRGQNVTFRCDPISEHNRLYWYRQTLGQGPEFLTYFQNEAQLEKSRLLSDRFSAERPKGSFSTLEIQRTEQGDSAMYLCASSLVGGTGAEAFFGQGTRLTVV.

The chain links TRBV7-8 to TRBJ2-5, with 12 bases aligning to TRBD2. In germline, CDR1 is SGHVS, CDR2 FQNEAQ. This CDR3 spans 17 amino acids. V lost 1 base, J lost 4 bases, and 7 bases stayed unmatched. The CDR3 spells CASSLVAVGLAGETQYF. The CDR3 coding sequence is TGTGCCAGCAGCTTAGTGGCAGTGGGACTAGCGGGAGAGACCCAGTACTTC.

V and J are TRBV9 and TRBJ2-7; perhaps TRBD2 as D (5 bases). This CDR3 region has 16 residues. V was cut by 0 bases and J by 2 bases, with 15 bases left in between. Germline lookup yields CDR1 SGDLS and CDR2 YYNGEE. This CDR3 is CASSVGVTKVPYEQYF. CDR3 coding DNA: TGTGCCAGCAGCGTAGGGGTGACTAAGGTCCCCTACGAGCAGTACTTC.

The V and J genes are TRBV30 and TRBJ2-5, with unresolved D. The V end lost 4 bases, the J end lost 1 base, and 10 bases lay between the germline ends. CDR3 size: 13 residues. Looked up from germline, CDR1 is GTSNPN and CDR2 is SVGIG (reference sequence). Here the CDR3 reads CAWTYGFQETQYF. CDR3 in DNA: TGTGCCTGGACCTACGGTTTCCAAGAGACCCAGTACTTC.

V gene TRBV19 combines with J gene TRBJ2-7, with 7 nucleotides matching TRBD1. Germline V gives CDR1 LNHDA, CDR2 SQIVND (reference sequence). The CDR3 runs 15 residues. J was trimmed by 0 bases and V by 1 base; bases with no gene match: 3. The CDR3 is CASSIGTGPSYEQYF. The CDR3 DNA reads TGTGCCAGTAGTATAGGGACAGGACCCTCCTACGAGCAGTACTTC.

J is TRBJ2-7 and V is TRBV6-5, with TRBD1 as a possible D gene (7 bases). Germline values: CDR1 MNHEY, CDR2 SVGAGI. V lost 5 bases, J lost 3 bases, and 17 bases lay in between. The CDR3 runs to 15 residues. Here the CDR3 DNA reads TGTGCCAGCAGTGTCCGTAGACAGGGAGGCTACGAGCAGTACTTC. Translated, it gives CASSVRRQGGYEQYF.